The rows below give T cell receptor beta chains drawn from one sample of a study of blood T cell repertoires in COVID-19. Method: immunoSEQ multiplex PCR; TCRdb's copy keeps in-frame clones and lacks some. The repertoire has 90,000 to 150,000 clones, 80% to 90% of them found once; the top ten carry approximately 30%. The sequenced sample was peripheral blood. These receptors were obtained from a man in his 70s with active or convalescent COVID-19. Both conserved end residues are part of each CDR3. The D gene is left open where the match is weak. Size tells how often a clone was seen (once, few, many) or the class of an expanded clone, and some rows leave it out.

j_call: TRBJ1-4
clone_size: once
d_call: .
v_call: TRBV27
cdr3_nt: TGTGCCAGCAGTTTTACCGGGGCTAATGAAAAACTGTTTTTT
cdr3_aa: CASSFTGANEKLFF

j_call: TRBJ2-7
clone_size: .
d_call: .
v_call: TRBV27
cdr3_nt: TGTGCCAGCAGTCGCCGACTAGGGCCCTACGAGCAGTACTTC
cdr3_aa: CASSRRLGPYEQYF

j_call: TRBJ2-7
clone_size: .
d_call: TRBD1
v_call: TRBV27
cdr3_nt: TGTGCCAGCAGTTTTACAGGGGTCGACGCCTACGAGCAGTACTTC
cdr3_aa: CASSFTGVDAYEQYF

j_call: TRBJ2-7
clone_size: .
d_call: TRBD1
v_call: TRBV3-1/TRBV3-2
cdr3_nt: TGTGCCAGCAGCCAGGGCGGACAGGGGAGGTTGAACGAGCAGTACTTC
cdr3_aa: CASSQGGQGRLNEQYF

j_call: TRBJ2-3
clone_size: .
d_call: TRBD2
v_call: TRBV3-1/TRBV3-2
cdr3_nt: TGTGCCAGCAGCCTGGGACTAGCGGGAGGGTGGGATACGCAGTATTTT
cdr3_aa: CASSLGLAGGWDTQYF

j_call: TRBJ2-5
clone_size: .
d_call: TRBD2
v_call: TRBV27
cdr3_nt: TGTGCCAGCAGTCCCTGGGGGGGGGAAGAGACCCAGTACTTC
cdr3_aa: CASSPWGGEETQYF

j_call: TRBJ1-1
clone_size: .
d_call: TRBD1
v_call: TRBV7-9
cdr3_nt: TGTGCCAGCAGCCTCCGACAGGGAACGAACACTGAAGCTTTCTTT
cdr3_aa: CASSLRQGTNTEAFF

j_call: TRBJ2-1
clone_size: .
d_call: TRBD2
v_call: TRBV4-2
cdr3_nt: TGTGCCAGCAGCCAAGAGCCTAGCGGATACAATGAGCAGTTCTTC
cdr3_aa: CASSQEPSGYNEQFF

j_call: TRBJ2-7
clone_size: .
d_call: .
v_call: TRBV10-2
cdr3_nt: TGCGCCAGCAGACAGGGAGTGGGGCCCTACGAGCAGTACTTC
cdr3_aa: CASRQGVGPYEQYF

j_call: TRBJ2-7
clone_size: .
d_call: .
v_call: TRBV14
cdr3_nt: TGTGCCAGCAGCCAAGAGTGGGCAGCCTCCTACGAGCAGTACTTC
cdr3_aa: CASSQEWAASYEQYF

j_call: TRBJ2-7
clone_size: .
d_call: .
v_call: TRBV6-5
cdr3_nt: TGTGCCAGCAGTTCCCGGGACGAGCAGTACTTC
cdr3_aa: CASSSRDEQYF

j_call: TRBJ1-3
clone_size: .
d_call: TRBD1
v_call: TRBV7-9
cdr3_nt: TGTGCCAGCAGCTTTCAGGGGGCTCCCACCGGTGGAAACACCATATATTTT
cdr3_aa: CASSFQGAPTGGNTIYF

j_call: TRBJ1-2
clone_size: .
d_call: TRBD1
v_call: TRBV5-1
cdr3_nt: TGCGCCAGCAGCTTGACAGGGGGATACTCTAACTATGGCTACACCTTC
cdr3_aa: CASSLTGGYSNYGYTF

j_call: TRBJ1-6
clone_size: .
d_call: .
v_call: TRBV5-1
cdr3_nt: TGCGCCAGCAGCCCGGGACACCGTGGGAATTCACCCCTCCACTTT
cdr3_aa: CASSPGHRGNSPLHF

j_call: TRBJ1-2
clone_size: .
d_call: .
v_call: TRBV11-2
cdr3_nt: TGTGCCAGCAGCACGTTAAATAGGGGCTATGGCTACACCTTC
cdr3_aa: CASSTLNRGYGYTF

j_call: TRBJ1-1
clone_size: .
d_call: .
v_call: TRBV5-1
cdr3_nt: TGCGCCAGCAGCGCGGGGCGAGGGGACACTGAAGCTTTCTTT
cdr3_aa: CASSAGRGDTEAFF

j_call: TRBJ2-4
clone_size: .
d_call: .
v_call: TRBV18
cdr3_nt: TGTGCCAGCTCACCACCGACAGAGACCAAAAACATTCAGTACTTC
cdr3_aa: CASSPPTETKNIQYF

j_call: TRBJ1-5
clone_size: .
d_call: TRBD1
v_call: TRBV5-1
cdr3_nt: TGCGCCAGCAGCGTCACAGGGGCCCCCCCCGAAGCCCAGCATTTT
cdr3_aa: CASSVTGAPPEAQHF

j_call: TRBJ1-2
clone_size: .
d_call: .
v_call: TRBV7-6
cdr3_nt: TGTGCCAGCAGCTCGCTCGGGGACTACACCTTC
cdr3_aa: CASSSLGDYTF

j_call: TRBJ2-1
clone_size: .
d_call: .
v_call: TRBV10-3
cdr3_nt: TGTGCCATCAGTGACTTCGTCGAGGACAATGAGCAGTTCTTC
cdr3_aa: CAISDFVEDNEQFF